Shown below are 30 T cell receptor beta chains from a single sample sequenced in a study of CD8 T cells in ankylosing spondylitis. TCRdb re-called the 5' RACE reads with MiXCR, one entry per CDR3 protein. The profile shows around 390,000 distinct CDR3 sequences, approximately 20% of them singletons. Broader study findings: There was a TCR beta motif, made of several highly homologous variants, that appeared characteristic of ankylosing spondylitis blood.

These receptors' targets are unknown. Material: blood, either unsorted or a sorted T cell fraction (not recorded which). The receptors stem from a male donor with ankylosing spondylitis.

The chain's CDR3 is CASSPILAGGYNEQFF. DNA for the CDR3: TGTGCCAGCTCACCAATACTAGCGGGAGGTTACAATGAGCAGTTCTTC. The gene calls are TRBV18 and TRBJ2-1; the match to TRBD2 covers 12 bases. The CDR3 length is 16 residues. The junction had 3 bases not matched to a gene; V was cut back by 2 bases and J by 4 bases. Germline V gives CDR1 KGHSH, CDR2 LQKENI.

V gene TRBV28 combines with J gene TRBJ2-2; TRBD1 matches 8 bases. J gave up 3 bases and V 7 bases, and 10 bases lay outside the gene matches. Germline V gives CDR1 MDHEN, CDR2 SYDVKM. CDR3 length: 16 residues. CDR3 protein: CASTTGVGLDTGELFF. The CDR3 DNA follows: TGTGCCAGCACGACAGGGGTGGGTCTTGACACCGGGGAGCTGTTTTTT. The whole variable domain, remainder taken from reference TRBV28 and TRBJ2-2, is DVKVTQSSRYLVKRTGEKVFLECVQDMDHENMFWYRQDPGLGLRLIYFSYDVKMKEKGDIPEGYSVSREKKERFSLILESASTNQTSMYLCASTTGVGLDTGELFFGEGSRLTVL.

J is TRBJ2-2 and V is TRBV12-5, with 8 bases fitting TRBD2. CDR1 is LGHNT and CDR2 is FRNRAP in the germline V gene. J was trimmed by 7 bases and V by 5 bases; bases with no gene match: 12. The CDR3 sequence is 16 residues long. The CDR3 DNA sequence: TGTGCTAGTGGTCCCCGAGGTAGCGGGGATGGCGGGGAGCTGTTTTTT. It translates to CASGPRGSGDGGELFF.

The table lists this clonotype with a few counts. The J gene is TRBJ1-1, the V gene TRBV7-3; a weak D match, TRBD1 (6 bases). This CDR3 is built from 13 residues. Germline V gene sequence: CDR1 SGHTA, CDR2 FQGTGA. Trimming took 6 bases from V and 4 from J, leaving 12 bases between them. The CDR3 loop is CASSWGRGTEAFF. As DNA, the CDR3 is TGTGCCAGCAGTTGGGGCAGGGGCACTGAAGCTTTCTTT.

CDR3 sequence: CSVRAAGGETQYF. CDR3 DNA: TGCAGCGTTCGGGCTGCGGGAGGAGAGACCCAGTACTTC. This sequence joins TRBV29-1 and TRBJ2-5; 8 bases are a match to TRBD2. The CDR3 extends over 13 amino acids. V dropped 5 bases and J dropped 4; count of bases not matched to a gene: 6. CDR1 is SQVTM and CDR2 is ANQGSEA in the germline V gene.

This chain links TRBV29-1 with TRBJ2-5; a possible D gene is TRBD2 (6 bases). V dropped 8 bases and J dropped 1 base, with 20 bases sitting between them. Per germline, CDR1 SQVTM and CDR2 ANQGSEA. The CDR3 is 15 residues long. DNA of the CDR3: TGCAGCTCATTAGCGGAGGGATTGGGCCAAGAGACCCAGTACTTC. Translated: CSSLAEGLGQETQYF.

The CDR3 DNA reads as TGTGCCAGCAGCTCCCGGACAGGGCCCGTGGGTGGCTACACCTTC. Its protein product is CASSSRTGPVGGYTF. The V and J genes are TRBV11-3 and TRBJ1-2, with 8 bases lining up with TRBD1. This CDR3 has 15 amino acids. J gave up 7 bases and V 4 bases, and 11 bases lay outside the gene matches. The germline V gene has CDR1 SGHNT and CDR2 YENEEA.

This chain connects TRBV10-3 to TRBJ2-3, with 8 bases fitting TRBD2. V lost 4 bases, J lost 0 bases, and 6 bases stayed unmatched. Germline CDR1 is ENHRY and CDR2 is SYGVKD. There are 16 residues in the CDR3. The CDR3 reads CAISGRLATSTDTQYF. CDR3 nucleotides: TGTGCCATCAGTGGACGACTAGCGACAAGCACAGATACGCAGTATTTT.

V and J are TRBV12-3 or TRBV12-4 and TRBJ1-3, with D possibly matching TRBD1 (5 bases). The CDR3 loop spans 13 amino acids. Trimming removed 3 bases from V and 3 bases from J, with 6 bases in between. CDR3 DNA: TGTGCCAGCAGTTTCGGGGGTGGAAACACCATATATTTT. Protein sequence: CASSFGGGNTIYF.

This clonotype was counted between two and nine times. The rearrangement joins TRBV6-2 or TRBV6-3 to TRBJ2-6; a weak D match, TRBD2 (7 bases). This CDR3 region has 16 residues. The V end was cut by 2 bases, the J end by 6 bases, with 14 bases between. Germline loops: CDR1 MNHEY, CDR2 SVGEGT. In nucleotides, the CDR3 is TGTGCCAGCAGTTACGTAGGGGGGGCAGTGGCCAACGTCCTGACTTTC. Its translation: CASSYVGGAVANVLTF.

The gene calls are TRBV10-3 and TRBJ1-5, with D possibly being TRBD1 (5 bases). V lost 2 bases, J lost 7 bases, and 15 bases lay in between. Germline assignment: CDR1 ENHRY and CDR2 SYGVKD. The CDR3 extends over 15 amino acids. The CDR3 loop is CAISEGVGGEQPQHF. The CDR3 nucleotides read TGTGCCATCAGTGAGGGCGTCGGGGGGGAACAGCCCCAGCATTTT.

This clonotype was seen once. CDR3 sequence reads: CSARLVWNEQFF. The CDR3 region has the DNA TGCAGTGCGAGACTAGTCTGGAATGAGCAGTTCTTC. The V and J genes are TRBV20-1 and TRBJ2-1; TRBD2 might be the D (6 bases). Deletions cut 6 bases from V and 7 bases from J, with 13 bases between. The CDR3 has 12 amino acids. Germline lookup yields CDR1 DFQATT and CDR2 SNEGSKA (reference sequence).

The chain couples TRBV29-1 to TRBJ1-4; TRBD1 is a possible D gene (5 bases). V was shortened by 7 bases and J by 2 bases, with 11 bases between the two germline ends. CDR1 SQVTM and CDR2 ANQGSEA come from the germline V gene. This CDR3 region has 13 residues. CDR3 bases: TGCAGCGCCGGGGACGGCACTAATGAAAAACTGTTTTTT. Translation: CSAGDGTNEKLFF. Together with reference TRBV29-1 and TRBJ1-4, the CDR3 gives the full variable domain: SAVISQKPSRDICQRGTSLTIQCQVDSQVTMMFWYRQQPGQSLTLIATANQGSEATYESGFVIDKFPISRPNLTFSTLTVSNMSPEDSSIYLCSAGDGTNEKLFFGSGTQLSVL.

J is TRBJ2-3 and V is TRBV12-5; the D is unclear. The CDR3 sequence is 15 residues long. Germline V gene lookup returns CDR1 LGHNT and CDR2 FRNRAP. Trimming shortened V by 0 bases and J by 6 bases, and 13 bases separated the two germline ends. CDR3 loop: CASGLVLGTWDTQYF. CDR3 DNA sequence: TGTGCTAGTGGTTTGGTACTGGGCACGTGGGATACGCAGTATTTT.

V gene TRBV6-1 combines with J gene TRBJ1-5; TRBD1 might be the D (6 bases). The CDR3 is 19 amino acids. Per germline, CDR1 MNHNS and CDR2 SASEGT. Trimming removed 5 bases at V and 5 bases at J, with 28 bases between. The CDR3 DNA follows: TGTGCCAGCAGTCAAGTGGGGGCTTGGCAGTGGAGGAACTATCAGCCCCAGCATTTT. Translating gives CASSQVGAWQWRNYQPQHF.

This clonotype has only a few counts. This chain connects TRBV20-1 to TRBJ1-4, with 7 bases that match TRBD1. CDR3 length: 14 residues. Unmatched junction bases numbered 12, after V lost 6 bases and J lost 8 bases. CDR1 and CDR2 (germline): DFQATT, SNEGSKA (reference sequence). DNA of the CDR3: TGCAGTGCGAAAGGTGGGGACAGACGAGAAAAACTGTTTTTT. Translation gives CSAKGGDRREKLFF.

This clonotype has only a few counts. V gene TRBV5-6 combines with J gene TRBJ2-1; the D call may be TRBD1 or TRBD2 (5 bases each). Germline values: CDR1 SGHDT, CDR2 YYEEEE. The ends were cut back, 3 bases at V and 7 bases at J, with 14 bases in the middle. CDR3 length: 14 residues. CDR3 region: CASSSGTLTNEQFF. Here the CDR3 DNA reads TGTGCCAGCAGCTCAGGGACCTTGACGAATGAGCAGTTCTTC.

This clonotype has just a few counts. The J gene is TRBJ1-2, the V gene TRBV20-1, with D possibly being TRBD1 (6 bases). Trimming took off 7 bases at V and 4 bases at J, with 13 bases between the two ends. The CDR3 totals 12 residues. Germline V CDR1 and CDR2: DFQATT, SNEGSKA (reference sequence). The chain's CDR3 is CSVAGEGYGYTF. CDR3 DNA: TGCAGTGTCGCAGGGGAGGGCTATGGCTACACCTTC.

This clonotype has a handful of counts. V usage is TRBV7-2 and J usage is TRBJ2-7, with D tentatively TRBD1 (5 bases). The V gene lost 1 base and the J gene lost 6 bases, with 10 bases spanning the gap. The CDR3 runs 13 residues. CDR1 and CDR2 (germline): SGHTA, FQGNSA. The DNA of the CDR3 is TGTGCCAGCAGCTTAGTTGACAGATCCGAGCAGTACTTC. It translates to CASSLVDRSEQYF.

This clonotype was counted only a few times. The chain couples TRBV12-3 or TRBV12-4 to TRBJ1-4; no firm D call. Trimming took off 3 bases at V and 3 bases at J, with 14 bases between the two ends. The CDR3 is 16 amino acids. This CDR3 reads CASSFGRLQPNEKLFF. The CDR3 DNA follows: TGTGCCAGCAGTTTCGGCCGGTTGCAGCCTAATGAAAAACTGTTTTTT.

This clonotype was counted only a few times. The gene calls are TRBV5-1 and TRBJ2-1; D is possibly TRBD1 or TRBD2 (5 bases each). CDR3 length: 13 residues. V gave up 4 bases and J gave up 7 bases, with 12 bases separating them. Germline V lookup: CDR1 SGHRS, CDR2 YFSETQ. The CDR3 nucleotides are TGCGCCAGCAGCGAAGGGACCCCAAATGAGCAGTTCTTC. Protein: CASSEGTPNEQFF.

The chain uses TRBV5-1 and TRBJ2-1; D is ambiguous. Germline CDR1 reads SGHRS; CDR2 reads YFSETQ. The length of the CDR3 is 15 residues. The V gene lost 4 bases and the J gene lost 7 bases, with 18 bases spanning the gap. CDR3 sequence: CASSPDTTWRNEQFF. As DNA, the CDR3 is TGCGCCAGCAGCCCCGATACGACTTGGCGGAATGAGCAGTTCTTC.

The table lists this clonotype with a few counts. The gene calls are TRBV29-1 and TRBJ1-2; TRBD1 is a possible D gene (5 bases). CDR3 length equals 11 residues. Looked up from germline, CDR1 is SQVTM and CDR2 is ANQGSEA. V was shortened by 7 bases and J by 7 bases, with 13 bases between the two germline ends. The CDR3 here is CSGTAGSGYTF. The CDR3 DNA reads TGCAGCGGCACCGCAGGGAGTGGCTACACCTTC.

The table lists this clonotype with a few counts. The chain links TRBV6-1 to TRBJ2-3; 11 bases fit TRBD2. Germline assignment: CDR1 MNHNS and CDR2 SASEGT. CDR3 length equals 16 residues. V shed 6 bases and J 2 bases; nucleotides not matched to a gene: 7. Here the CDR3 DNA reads TGTGCCAGCAGACCTCTTAGCGGGAGGGCCACAGATACGCAGTATTTT. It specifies CASRPLSGRATDTQYF.

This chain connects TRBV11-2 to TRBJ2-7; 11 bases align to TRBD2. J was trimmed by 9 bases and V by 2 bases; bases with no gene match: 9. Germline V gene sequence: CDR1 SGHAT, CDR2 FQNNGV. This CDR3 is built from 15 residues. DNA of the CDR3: TGTGCCAGCAGCTTAACTAGCGGGAGTCCCCGGGGGCAGTACTTC. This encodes CASSLTSGSPRGQYF.

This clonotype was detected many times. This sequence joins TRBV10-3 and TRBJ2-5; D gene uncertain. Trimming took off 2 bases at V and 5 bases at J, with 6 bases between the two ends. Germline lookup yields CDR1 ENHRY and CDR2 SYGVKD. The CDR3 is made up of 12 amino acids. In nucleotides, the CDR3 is TGTGCCATCAGTGAGGGCCAGGAGACCCAGTACTTC. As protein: CAISEGQETQYF.

The DNA for the CDR3 is TGTGCCAGCAGTTTGGGGGGGACAGGGATTGGAATGAACGACAATGAGCAGTTCTTC. Translated, it gives CASSLGGTGIGMNDNEQFF. The chain couples TRBV27 to TRBJ2-1, with 9 bases fitting TRBD1. Germline trimming cut 3 bases from V and 5 bases from J; bases unmatched to any gene: 17. The CDR3 length is 19 residues. Germline CDR1 is MNHEY and CDR2 is SMNVEV (reference sequence).

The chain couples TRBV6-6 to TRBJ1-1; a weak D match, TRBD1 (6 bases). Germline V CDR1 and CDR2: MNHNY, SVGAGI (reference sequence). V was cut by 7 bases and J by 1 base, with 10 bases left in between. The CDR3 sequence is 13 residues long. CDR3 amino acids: CASNDRWNTEAFF. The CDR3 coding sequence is TGTGCCAGCAATGACAGGTGGAACACTGAAGCTTTCTTT.

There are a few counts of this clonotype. The DNA for the CDR3 is TGCGCCAGCAGCCGGGGGTTACAGACCTACGAGCAGTACTTC. Translated, it gives CASSRGLQTYEQYF. The gene calls are TRBV5-1 and TRBJ2-7, with a possible D match to TRBD2 (6 bases). The V gene's germline CDR1 is SGHRS and CDR2 YFSETQ. V lost 4 bases, J lost 2 bases, and 13 bases lay in between. The CDR3 is made up of 14 amino acids.

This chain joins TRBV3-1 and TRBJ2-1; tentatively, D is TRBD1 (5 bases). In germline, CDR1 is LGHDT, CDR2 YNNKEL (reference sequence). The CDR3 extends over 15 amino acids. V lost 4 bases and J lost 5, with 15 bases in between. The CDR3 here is CASSPQAGFHNEQFF. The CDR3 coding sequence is TGTGCCAGCAGCCCCCAGGCAGGGTTCCACAATGAGCAGTTCTTC.